Shown below are 24 T cell receptor beta chains from a single sample sequenced in a study of blood T cell repertoires in COVID-19. TCRdb's table, derived via immunoSEQ multiplex PCR, lists solely in-frame clones and lacks some. The data show 140,000 or so clones, 84% seen once. The specimen sequenced was peripheral blood. The receptors stem from a man aged 55 to 70 with active or convalescent COVID-19.

V is TRBV6-6 and J is TRBJ1-2, with D possibly TRBD1 on 5 matching bases. The CDR3 spans 14 residues. V was clipped by 5 bases and J by 3 bases, with 13 bases between them. The germline V gene has CDR1 MNHNY and CDR2 SVGAGI (reference sequence). CDR3 protein: CASSTRDLYYGYTF. CDR3 DNA: TGTGCCAGCAGTACCCGGGACTTGTACTATGGCTACACCTTC.

This clone has just one count. The chain is built from TRBV18 and TRBJ1-2, with no clear D. The CDR3 sequence is 12 residues long. Trimming shortened V by 2 bases and J by 8 bases, and 9 bases separated the two germline ends. CDR1 and CDR2 (germline): KGHSH, LQKENI. The DNA of the CDR3 is TGTGCCAGCTCACCAGAGGGAAGCGGCTACACCTTC. Its translation: CASSPEGSGYTF.

This clone came up a few times. V usage is TRBV19 and J usage is TRBJ2-1; TRBD1 matches at 9 bases. The CDR3 consists of 16 residues. Looked up from germline, CDR1 is LNHDA and CDR2 is SQIVND (reference sequence). The V segment lost 4 bases and the J segment 4 bases; nucleotides outside the gene matches: 8. CDR3 sequence: CASSKGMTGGYNEQFF. The CDR3 nucleotides read TGTGCCAGTAGTAAGGGGATGACAGGGGGGTACAATGAGCAGTTCTTC.

The V and J genes are TRBV4-1 and TRBJ2-7; D unclear. Germline V gene data show CDR1 as MGHRA and CDR2 as YSYEKL. Deletions cut 0 bases from V and 4 bases from J, with 16 bases between. The CDR3 runs to 16 residues. This CDR3 reads CASSQEAQWLSYEQYF. CDR3 coding DNA: TGCGCCAGCAGCCAAGAAGCCCAATGGTTGTCTTACGAGCAGTACTTC.

The CDR3 loop reads CSASSASTSGTTDTQYF. The CDR3, as DNA: TGCAGTGCTAGTTCCGCCTCGACTAGCGGGACCACAGATACGCAGTATTTT. The V and J genes are TRBV20-1 and TRBJ2-3; TRBD2 matches 11 bases. Unmatched junction bases numbered 10, after V lost 3 bases and J lost 2 bases. The germline gives CDR1 DFQATT, CDR2 SNEGSKA (reference sequence). The CDR3 consists of 17 residues.

The genes are TRBV6-4 and TRBJ2-4, with D tentatively TRBD2 (6 bases). The CDR3 sequence is 19 residues long. The V gene's germline CDR1 is MRHNA and CDR2 SNTAGT. The germline V and J ends were trimmed by 5 bases and 0 bases, with 23 bases remaining between them. The CDR3 protein is CASSSPGGGDSLAKNIQYF. The CDR3 bases are TGTGCCAGCAGTTCGCCTGGTGGCGGGGACTCCTTAGCCAAAAACATTCAGTACTTC.

The genes are TRBV7-2 and TRBJ2-1; D remains unclear. CDR1 and CDR2 from the germline V gene are SGHTA and FQGNSA. The CDR3 loop spans 13 amino acids. Trimming removed 2 bases from V and 10 bases from J, with 12 bases in between. The CDR3 DNA follows: TGTGCCAGCAGCTTACGCCAGAGGTACGAGCAGTTCTTC. Its translation is CASSLRQRYEQFF.

CDR3 nucleotides: TGCGCCAGCAGCTTGGCGGGACAGGGCTCTAGGGAGCAGTACTTC. It specifies CASSLAGQGSREQYF. The rearrangement uses TRBV5-1 and TRBJ2-7; 9 bases fit TRBD1. Trimming took 0 bases from V and 7 from J; bases not matched to a gene: 8. The CDR3 extends over 15 amino acids. From germline, CDR1 is SGHRS and CDR2 YFSETQ.

The V and J genes are TRBV29-1 and TRBJ1-2; 8 positions agree with TRBD1. The CDR3 has 14 residues. Germline loops: CDR1 SQVTM, CDR2 ANQGSEA. Unmatched junction bases numbered 8, after V lost 4 bases and J lost 4 bases. CDR3 nucleotide sequence: TGCAGCGTTGCAACGGACAGGGATTTCTATGGCTACACCTTC. Its protein is CSVATDRDFYGYTF.

The chain is built from TRBV4-1 and TRBJ1-1, with 9 nucleotides matching TRBD1. The CDR3 loop spans 18 amino acids. Germline values: CDR1 MGHRA, CDR2 YSYEKL. Trimming removed 4 bases from V and 3 bases from J; junction bases left unmatched: 15. This CDR3 reads CASSPTVITGGLDTEAFF. The CDR3 nucleotides are TGCGCCAGCAGCCCGACCGTTATAACAGGGGGCCTTGACACTGAAGCTTTCTTT.

This chain joins TRBV18 and TRBJ2-5, with TRBD2 as a possible D gene (6 bases). The CDR3 sequence is 14 residues long. Germline lookup yields CDR1 KGHSH and CDR2 LQKENI. Trimming removed 6 bases at V and 5 bases at J, with 16 bases between. The CDR3 DNA reads TGTGCCAGCTCCCTCCGCCGGGGGATGGAGACCCAGTACTTC. It encodes CASSLRRGMETQYF.

The chain couples TRBV21-1 to TRBJ1-4; the table names TRBD1, a call not compared with the DNA. TRBV21-1 is given as a pseudogene. This CDR3 has 15 residues. Here the CDR3 DNA reads TGTGCCAGACAGACAGGGGAGGTGACTAATGAAAAACTGTTTTTT. Its translation: CARQTGEVTNEKLFF.

The gene calls are TRBV3-1 (or the pseudogene TRBV3-2) and TRBJ1-2, with a tentative D call TRBD1 (6 bases). V shed 7 bases and J shed 8 bases, with 17 bases lying between them. The CDR3 spans 13 residues. CDR1 is LGHDT, CDR2 YNNKEL, per germline (reference sequence). The CDR3 protein is CASTPGQGYGYTF. Written as DNA, the CDR3 is TGTGCCAGCACACCTGGTCAGGGGTACGGCTACACCTTC.

This clone was observed once. J is TRBJ2-1 and V is TRBV20-1; TRBD2 matches 7 bases. The length of the CDR3 is 11 residues. Per the germline V gene, CDR1 is DFQATT and CDR2 is SNEGSKA (reference sequence). The V gene end was trimmed by 5 bases and the J gene end by 8 bases; junction bases not matched to a gene: 3. CDR3 sequence: CSARGGYEQFF. CDR3 in DNA: TGCAGTGCTCGGGGAGGGTATGAGCAGTTCTTC.

The rearrangement joins TRBV19 to TRBJ1-5, with a tentative D call TRBD1 (6 bases). Germline V gene data show CDR1 as LNHDA and CDR2 as SQIVND (reference sequence). The V and J ends lost 6 bases and 3 bases respectively, with 12 bases between them. This CDR3 region has 14 residues. The CDR3 coding sequence is TGTGCCAGTAGAGTAAGACAGGACAATCAGCCCCAGCATTTT. Its translation: CASRVRQDNQPQHF. The whole variable domain, remainder taken from reference TRBV19 and TRBJ1-5, is DGGITQSPKYLFRKEGQNVTLSCEQNLNHDAMYWYRQDPGQGLRLIYYSQIVNDFQKGDIAEGYSVSREKKESFPLTVTSAQKNPTAFYLCASRVRQDNQPQHFGDGTRLSIL.

V usage is TRBV6-2 or TRBV6-3 and J usage is TRBJ1-5; D not resolved. Germline V gene data show CDR1 as MNHEY and CDR2 as SVGEGT. With 4 bases removed from V and 0 bases from J, the gap between germline ends came to 7 bases. This CDR3 is built from 14 residues. The CDR3 sequence: CASSFQFSNQPQHF. CDR3 DNA sequence: TGTGCCAGCAGTTTTCAGTTTAGCAATCAGCCCCAGCATTTT.

V usage is TRBV28 and J usage is TRBJ1-4; no reliable D call. CDR3 length: 12 residues. Looked up from germline, CDR1 is MDHEN and CDR2 is SYDVKM. V lost 6 bases, J lost 7 bases, and 9 bases lay in between. The CDR3 DNA is TGTGCCAGCAGCATCCCGGGTGAAAAACTGTTTTTT. Amino acids: CASSIPGEKLFF.

This clone was seen only a few times. This chain links TRBV7-2 with TRBJ1-2; a possible D gene is TRBD1 (5 bases). Trimming removed 1 base from V and 7 bases from J, with 16 bases in between. Germline V CDR1 and CDR2: SGHTA, FQGNSA. The CDR3 is 15 amino acids. The CDR3 reads CASSLGTGLGGGYTF. CDR3 sequence (DNA): TGTGCCAGCAGCTTAGGAACCGGGTTGGGGGGTGGCTACACCTTC.

The chain recombines TRBV30 with TRBJ1-2; 9 bases agree with TRBD1. CDR1 and CDR2 from the germline V gene are GTSNPN and SVGIG (reference sequence). V lost 3 bases to trimming and J lost 2 bases; unmatched junction nucleotides: 10. This CDR3 has 16 amino acids. CDR3 in DNA: TGTGCCTGGAGCCCAACGCCCGGGACAGGGAACTATGGCTACACCTTC. Protein sequence: CAWSPTPGTGNYGYTF.

This clone has just one count. V and J are TRBV19 and TRBJ1-1; D ambiguous. The V end lost 8 bases, the J end lost 0 bases, and 16 bases lay between the germline ends. This CDR3 is 15 amino acids long. The germline V gene encodes CDR1 LNHDA and CDR2 SQIVND (reference sequence). As DNA, the CDR3 is TGTGCCAGTTCTTGGAACAGCCTTATGAACACTGAAGCTTTCTTT. Translated, it gives CASSWNSLMNTEAFF.

The V and J genes are TRBV7-2 and TRBJ2-1, with 9 bases that match TRBD2. CDR3 length: 17 residues. The germline V gene encodes CDR1 SGHTA and CDR2 FQGNSA. V lost 0 bases to trimming and J lost 6 bases; unmatched junction nucleotides: 9. CDR3 protein: CASSLAPTSGNSNEQFF. The CDR3 DNA reads as TGTGCCAGCAGCTTAGCACCGACTAGCGGCAATTCCAATGAGCAGTTCTTC.

The chain employs TRBV24-1 and TRBJ1-2, with TRBD1 identical over 9 bases. Germline lookup yields CDR1 KGHDR and CDR2 SFDVKD. After removal of 2 bases from V and 10 bases from J, the junction contained 10 bases not matched to a gene. The CDR3 spans 15 residues. CDR3 amino acids: CATSDSPGQGLVYTF. The CDR3 DNA sequence: TGTGCCACCAGTGATTCGCCGGGACAGGGATTAGTCTACACCTTC.

The chain has TRBV7-9 and TRBJ2-1, with 8 bases matching TRBD2. Trimming at V came to 5 bases and at J to 5 bases, leaving 8 bases not matched to a gene. This CDR3 contains 15 residues. Germline V gene data show CDR1 as SEHNR and CDR2 as FQNEAQ (reference sequence). CDR3 in DNA: TGTGCCAGCAGCAACCGGGAGGGAGTTCACAATGAGCAGTTCTTC. Protein: CASSNREGVHNEQFF.

This chain uses TRBV7-2 with TRBJ2-7, with 15 bases that match TRBD2. The CDR3 contains 19 residues. Trimming cost V 4 bases and J 3 bases; bases outside gene matches: 13. CDR1 and CDR2 from the germline V gene are SGHTA and FQGNSA. Written as DNA, the CDR3 is TGTGCCAGCAGCTCGCGACAGGGGACTAGCGGGGGGTTTCTCTACGAGCAGTACTTC. This gives the protein CASSSRQGTSGGFLYEQYF.